This T cell receptor (beta chain) was retrieved from a study of blood T cells in healthy people across ages. Donors were systemically healthy Caucasian individuals from Russia aged roughly 6 to 100 years. Per-sample PBMC isolation yielded at least 6.5 million cells. This clonotype was counted only a few times. A sample-barcoded 5' primer and a J-beta primer mix were used in a second PCR of roughly 7 to 12 cycles. TCRdb processed the 5' RACE reads anew with MiXCR; each CDR3 protein has one entry. The data contain approximately 1.5 million distinct CDR3 sequences, almost 35% of them singletons. The V gene end was trimmed by 2 bases and the J gene end by 0 bases; junction bases not matched to a gene: 4. Per the germline V gene, CDR1 is MNHEY and CDR2 is SVGAGI. This CDR3 is 16 amino acids long.

V and J are TRBV6-5 and TRBJ2-3, with TRBD2 identical over 8 bases. The sequencing sample was made of blood. The sequence derives from a woman aged 30 to 39 in good health. The CDR3 protein is CASSYTGGLSTDTQYF. The DNA of the CDR3 is TGTGCCAGCAGTTACACGGGAGGGCTCAGCACAGATACGCAGTATTTT.